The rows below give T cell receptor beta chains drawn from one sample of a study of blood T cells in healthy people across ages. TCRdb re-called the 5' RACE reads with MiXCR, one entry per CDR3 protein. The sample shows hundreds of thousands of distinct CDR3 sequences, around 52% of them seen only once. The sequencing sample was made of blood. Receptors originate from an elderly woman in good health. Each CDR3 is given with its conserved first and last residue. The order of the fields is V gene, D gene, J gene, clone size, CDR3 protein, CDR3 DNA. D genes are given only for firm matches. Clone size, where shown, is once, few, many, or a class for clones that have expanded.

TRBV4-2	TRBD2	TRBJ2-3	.	CASSQAGLAELTDTLYF	TGTGCCAGCAGCCAGGCAGGACTAGCGGAACTCACGGATACGCTGTATTTT
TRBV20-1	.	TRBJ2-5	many	CSASSETQYF	TGCAGTGCTAGTAGCGAGACCCAGTACTTC
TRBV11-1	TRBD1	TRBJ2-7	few	CASSSRGTGLGPRRQYF	TGTGCCAGCAGCTCGCGAGGGACAGGGTTGGGACCTAGGCGGCAGTACTTC
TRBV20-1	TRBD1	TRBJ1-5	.	CSAIQGAGNQPQHF	TGCAGTGCAATACAGGGGGCGGGCAATCAGCCCCAGCATTTT
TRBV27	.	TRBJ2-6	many	CASSSGLGANVLTF	TGTGCCAGCAGTTCGGGTCTAGGGGCCAACGTCCTGACTTTC
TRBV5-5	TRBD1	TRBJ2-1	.	CASSLGPGTGPYNEQFF	TGTGCCAGCAGCTTGGGGCCCGGGACAGGTCCCTACAATGAGCAGTTCTTC
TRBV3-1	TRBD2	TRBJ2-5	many	CASSRGMVLAGVEETQYF	TGTGCCAGCAGCCGGGGTATGGTCCTAGCGGGAGTTGAAGAGACCCAGTACTTC
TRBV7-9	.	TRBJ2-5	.	CASSKTPLEETQYF	TGTGCCAGCAGCAAGACTCCACTCGAAGAGACCCAGTACTTC
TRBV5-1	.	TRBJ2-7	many	CASSLVTDSYEQYF	TGCGCCAGCAGCTTGGTGACAGATTCGTACGAGCAGTACTTC
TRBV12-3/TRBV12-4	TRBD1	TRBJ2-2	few	CASSRPTGANTGELFF	TGTGCCAGCAGCCGGCCGACAGGGGCGAACACCGGGGAGCTGTTTTTT
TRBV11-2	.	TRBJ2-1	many	CASSLYASGAFYNEQFF	TGTGCCAGCAGCTTATATGCCTCCGGGGCTTTTTACAATGAGCAGTTCTTC
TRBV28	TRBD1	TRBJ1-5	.	CASGSPGGSNQPQHF	TGTGCCAGCGGTAGCCCAGGGGGGAGCAATCAGCCCCAGCATTTT
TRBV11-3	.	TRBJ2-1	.	CASSVEVSDEQFF	TGTGCCAGCAGCGTAGAGGTGTCAGACGAGCAGTTCTTC
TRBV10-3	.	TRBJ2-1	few	CAIGERGQFQFF	TGTGCCATCGGTGAGAGAGGACAGTTTCAGTTCTTC
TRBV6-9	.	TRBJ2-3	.	CASRAGETLGTDTQYF	TGTGCCAGCAGGGCTGGGGAAACCCTAGGCACAGATACGCAGTATTTT
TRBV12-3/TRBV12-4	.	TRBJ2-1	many	CASSLAGRPQGNEQFF	TGTGCCAGCAGTTTAGCGGGCAGACCCCAAGGGAATGAGCAGTTCTTC
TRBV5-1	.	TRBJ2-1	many	CASSLSGSGGYNEQFF	TGCGCCAGCAGCTTGAGTGGGAGCGGTGGCTACAATGAGCAGTTCTTC
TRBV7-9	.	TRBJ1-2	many	CASSTPGRGYTF	TGTGCCAGCAGCACTCCCGGACGTGGCTACACCTTC
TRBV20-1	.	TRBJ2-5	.	CSAPRTELETQYF	TGCAGTGCTCCCCGGACAGAGCTAGAGACCCAGTACTTC
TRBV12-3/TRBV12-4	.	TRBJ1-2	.	CASSFGGRRSYGYTF	TGTGCCAGCAGTTTCGGAGGGCGACGGAGCTATGGCTACACCTTC
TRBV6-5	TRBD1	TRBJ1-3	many	CASSYEGGAGNTIYF	TGTGCCAGCAGTTACGAAGGGGGCGCTGGAAACACCATATATTTT
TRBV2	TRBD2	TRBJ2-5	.	CASLTGGGETQYF	TGTGCCAGCCTAACGGGGGGAGGCGAGACCCAGTACTTC
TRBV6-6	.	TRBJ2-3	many	CASSRGIRDTQYF	TGTGCCAGCAGCCGGGGGATTCGGGATACGCAGTATTTT
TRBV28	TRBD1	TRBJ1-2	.	CASSPQGARGYGYTF	TGTGCCAGCAGTCCCCAGGGGGCGAGGGGCTATGGCTACACCTTC
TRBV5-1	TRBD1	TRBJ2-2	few	CASKVTGDTGELFF	TGCGCCAGCAAGGTGACAGGGGACACCGGGGAGCTGTTTTTT
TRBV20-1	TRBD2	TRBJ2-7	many	CSAIGGGTYEQYF	TGCAGTGCTATCGGCGGGGGGACCTACGAGCAGTACTTC
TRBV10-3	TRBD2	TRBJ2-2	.	CAISGGADTGELFF	TGTGCCATCAGCGGGGGGGCGGACACCGGGGAGCTGTTTTTT
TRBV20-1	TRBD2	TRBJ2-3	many	CSARAPGGPGDTQYF	TGCAGTGCTAGAGCCCCGGGAGGGCCCGGAGATACGCAGTATTTT
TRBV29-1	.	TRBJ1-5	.	CSVEESGVGQPQHF	TGCAGCGTTGAAGAGAGCGGGGTGGGTCAGCCCCAGCATTTT
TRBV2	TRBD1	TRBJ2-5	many	CASSSGQGTIQETQYF	TGTGCCAGCAGTAGTGGACAGGGGACTATCCAAGAGACCCAGTACTTC
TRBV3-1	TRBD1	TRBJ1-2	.	CASSPRDSSNYGYTF	TGTGCCAGCAGCCCTCGGGACAGTTCTAACTATGGCTACACCTTC
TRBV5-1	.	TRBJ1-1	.	CASSLIPGADTEAFF	TGCGCCAGCAGCTTGATACCGGGGGCGGACACTGAAGCTTTCTTT
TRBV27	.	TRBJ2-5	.	CASSSDRNQETQYF	TGTGCCAGCAGTTCCGACAGAAACCAAGAGACCCAGTACTTC
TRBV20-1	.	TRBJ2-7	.	CSARTDGPLSYEQYF	TGCAGTGCTAGAACCGACGGCCCCCTGTCCTACGAGCAGTACTTC
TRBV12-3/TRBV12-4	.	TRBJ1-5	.	CASSPPPGPPLDQPQHF	TGTGCCAGCAGCCCCCCACCGGGTCCCCCGCTCGATCAGCCCCAGCATTTT
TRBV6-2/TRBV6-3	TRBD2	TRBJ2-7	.	CASSPRLAGESHEQYF	TGTGCCAGCAGCCCAAGACTAGCGGGAGAATCCCACGAGCAGTACTTC
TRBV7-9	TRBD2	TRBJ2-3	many	CASSSSGSTDTRYF	TGTGCCAGCAGTTCTAGCGGAAGCACAGATACGCGGTATTTT
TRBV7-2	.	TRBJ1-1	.	CASSLVLGGPNTEAFF	TGTGCCAGCAGCTTAGTCTTAGGAGGCCCGAACACTGAAGCTTTCTTT
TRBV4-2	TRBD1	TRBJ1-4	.	CASSRDGSRGREKLFF	TGTGCCAGCAGCCGAGATGGGAGCAGGGGGAGAGAAAAACTGTTTTTT
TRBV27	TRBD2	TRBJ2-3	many	CASSHAAGVADTQYF	TGTGCCAGCAGCCACGCAGCGGGAGTAGCAGATACGCAGTATTTT
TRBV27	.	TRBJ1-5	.	CASSLFGTSQQPQHF	TGTGCCAGCAGTTTATTCGGGACGTCCCAACAGCCCCAGCATTTT
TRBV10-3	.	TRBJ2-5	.	CAISAPGKETQYF	TGTGCCATCAGTGCCCCGGGGAAAGAGACCCAGTACTTC
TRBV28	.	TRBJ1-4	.	CASKPPSEGEKLFF	TGTGCCAGCAAACCACCCAGCGAGGGTGAAAAACTGTTTTTT
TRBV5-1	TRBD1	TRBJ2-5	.	CASSLWTGIGETQYF	TGCGCCAGCAGCTTGTGGACAGGGATAGGAGAGACCCAGTACTTC
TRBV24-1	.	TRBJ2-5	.	CATSDSTGQGRETQYF	TGTGCCACCAGTGATTCTACAGGGCAAGGAAGGGAGACCCAGTACTTC
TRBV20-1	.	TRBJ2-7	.	CSARDTGTAYEQYF	TGCAGTGCTAGAGATACGGGGACCGCCTACGAGCAGTACTTC
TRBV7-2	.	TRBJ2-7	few	CASSFASGGLYEQYF	TGTGCCAGCAGCTTCGCTTCGGGGGGCTTGTACGAGCAGTACTTC
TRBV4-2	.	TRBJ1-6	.	CASSQVDSPLHF	TGTGCCAGCAGCCAAGTTGACTCACCCCTCCACTTT
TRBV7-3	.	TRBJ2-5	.	CASSLIQSKEQYF	TGTGCCAGCAGCTTAATTCAAAGTAAGGAGCAGTACTTC
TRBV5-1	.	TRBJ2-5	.	CASSLNPSQYQETQYF	TGCGCCAGCAGCTTGAATCCAAGCCAGTACCAAGAGACCCAGTACTTC
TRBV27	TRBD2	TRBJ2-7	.	CASSSPRAGVHYEQYF	TGTGCCAGCAGTTCCCCTAGAGCGGGAGTGCATTACGAGCAGTACTTC
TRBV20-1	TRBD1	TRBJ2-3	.	CSARQGSTDTQYF	TGCAGTGCGAGACAGGGAAGCACAGATACGCAGTATTTT